The 10 T cell receptor beta chains reported below all come from one sample, sequenced in a study of immune evolution from preneoplasia to lung adenocarcinoma. Method: immunoSEQ multiplex PCR; TCRdb's copy keeps in-frame clones and lacks some. The sample includes approximately 4,500 clones, roughly 78% of them seen just once. The sequencing input was FFPE lung adenocarcinoma in situ tissue. The receptors here all came from a person aged 70 to 85 with lung adenocarcinoma.

V usage is TRBV12-5 and J usage is TRBJ1-4; 8 bases are a match to TRBD1. Losses at the gene ends were 7 bases for V and 7 bases for J; bases not matched to a gene: 8. CDR3 size: 14 residues. Germline V lookup: CDR1 LGHNT, CDR2 FRNRAP. The CDR3 nucleotides read TGTGCTAGTGCCCCTCAGGGGGCTGGTGAAAAACTGTTTTTT. As protein: CASAPQGAGEKLFF.

V usage is TRBV7-3 and J usage is TRBJ1-1, with TRBD1 as a possible D gene (5 bases). The CDR3 extends over 14 amino acids. Germline V CDR1 and CDR2: SGHTA, FQGTGA. V lost 5 bases to trimming and J lost 5 bases, with 15 bases between them. The CDR3 DNA follows: TGTGCCAGCAGCCTATCGGGGGGTCGGACTGAAGCTTTCTTT. It codes for CASSLSGGRTEAFF.

V and J are TRBV6-5 and TRBJ1-4, with 11 nucleotides matching TRBD1. The germline gives CDR1 MNHEY, CDR2 SVGAGI. Trimming took 0 bases from V and 12 from J; bases not matched to a gene: 9. There are 16 residues in the CDR3. Here the CDR3 DNA reads TGTGCCAGCAGTTACTCGACCGGGACAGGGGGGAAGGAACTGTTTTTT. It specifies CASSYSTGTGGKELFF.

This rearrangement joins TRBV5-1 to TRBJ2-2; 13 nucleotides agree with TRBD2. After removal of 1 base from V and 0 bases from J, the junction contained 0 bases not matched to a gene. Germline V gene lookup returns CDR1 SGHRS and CDR2 YFSETQ. The CDR3 spans 17 residues. CDR3 loop: CASSLTSGGANTGELFF. The CDR3 DNA is TGCGCCAGCAGCTTGACTAGCGGGGGGGCGAACACCGGGGAGCTGTTTTTT. The full variable domain, with the rest looked up from reference TRBV5-1 and TRBJ2-2, is KAGVTQTPRYLIKTRGQQVTLSCSPISGHRSVSWYQQTPGQGLQFLFEYFSETQRNKGNFPGRFSGRQFSNSRSEMNVSTLELGDSALYLCASSLTSGGANTGELFFGEGSRLTVL.

The rearrangement joins TRBV5-1 to TRBJ2-7; D may be TRBD1 (7 bases). Germline V lookup: CDR1 SGHRS, CDR2 YFSETQ. The CDR3 runs 15 residues. V lost 3 bases to trimming and J lost 3 bases, with 16 bases between them. CDR3 nucleotides: TGCGCCAGCAGCTCGGGGGACAGCCCAAGCTACGAGCAGTACTTC. This gives the protein CASSSGDSPSYEQYF.

The chain is built from TRBV5-1 and TRBJ2-3; TRBD2 is a possible D gene (6 bases). CDR3 length: 14 residues. Trimming left V 4 bases short and J 6 bases short, with 15 bases between. From germline, CDR1 is SGHRS and CDR2 YFSETQ. The CDR3 region is CASSRGGAGDTQYF. The CDR3 DNA follows: TGCGCCAGCAGCCGAGGAGGGGCAGGGGATACGCAGTATTTT.

The rearrangement links TRBV5-5 to TRBJ2-5; TRBD2 matches at 11 bases. J lost 2 bases, V lost 4 bases, and 7 bases had no gene match. The germline gives CDR1 SGHKS, CDR2 YYEKEE (reference sequence). The CDR3 runs 16 residues. The CDR3 DNA reads as TGTGCCAGCAGCCCCGGGACTAGCGGAGTTCAAGAGACCCAGTACTTC. Residues: CASSPGTSGVQETQYF.

The chain joins TRBV6-6 to TRBJ2-3, with D perhaps matching TRBD2 (6 bases). V lost 2 bases, J lost 0 bases, and 6 bases lay in between. CDR3 length: 14 amino acids. Germline CDR1 is MNHNY and CDR2 is SVGAGI (reference sequence). The CDR3 coding sequence is TGTGCCAGCAGTTACGGGGGGAGCACAGATACGCAGTATTTT. Its protein product is CASSYGGSTDTQYF.

In this sample, this clone turned up once. The chain carries TRBV6-5 and TRBJ2-5; a possible D gene is TRBD1 (6 bases). Germline CDR1 and CDR2: MNHEY and SVGAGI. V lost 4 bases, J lost 3 bases, and 18 bases lay in between. CDR3 length: 16 residues. CDR3 sequence reads: CASSFLGQTKEETQYF. CDR3 bases: TGTGCCAGCAGTTTTCTCGGACAGACGAAGGAAGAGACCCAGTACTTC.

The chain uses TRBV11-3 and TRBJ2-1; no clear D. The CDR3 loop spans 13 amino acids. Germline values: CDR1 SGHNT, CDR2 YENEEA. The V and J ends lost 5 bases and 5 bases respectively, with 10 bases between them. The CDR3 sequence: CASSHEFNNEQFF. Written as DNA, the CDR3 is TGTGCCAGCAGCCACGAGTTTAACAATGAGCAGTTCTTC.